The entry below describes one T cell receptor (beta chain). The data originate from a study of CD8+ T cells in alopecia areata. As to treatment: oral pan-JAK inhibitor, 5-10 mg twice daily. It was cDNA, reverse transcribed from extracted RNA, that served as the sequencing template. Clones were read by immunoSEQ multiplex PCR, and TCRdb kept only the in-frame ones, dropping some. The sample includes some 150,000 clones, about 85% of them seen just once. Germline lookup yields CDR1 SSHAT and CDR2 FNYEAQ (reference sequence). The CDR3 is 15 amino acids. V trimming: 6 bases; J trimming: 4 bases; junction bases outside the gene matches: 6.

The V and J genes are TRBV7-7 and TRBJ2-3, with 11 bases identical to TRBD2. This receptor was taken from a human donor with alopecia areata. This specimen consisted of CD8+ T cells sorted from blood, obtained at week 4, from a patient treated with tofacitinib. The CDR3 region is CASSLAGGRSDTQYF. For the CDR3, the DNA is TGTGCCAGCAGTCTAGCGGGGGGCCGATCAGATACGCAGTATTTT.